This passage covers 23 T cell receptor beta chains from one sample sequenced in a study of regulatory T cells in long-lasting Graves disease. HTBI primers from iRepertoire and Arm-PCR of CDR3 regions yielded the TCR beta libraries. MiXCR was run by TCRdb on the multiplex PCR reads, yielding one entry per CDR3 protein. The table includes under 500,000 distinct CDR3 sequences, less than 25% detected once. Stated time point: persistent/refractory GD, antithyroid drugs over 5 years with positive TRAb. After RNA was extracted from PBMCs, the TCR library was made from it. The material sequenced was peripheral blood mononuclear cells (PBMCs), taken when the disease was refractory, from a patient treated with antithyroid drugs. The receptors here all came from a female donor with Graves disease.

This clonotype was counted ten times or more. The chain links TRBV12-3 or TRBV12-4 to TRBJ2-7, with 12 bases lining up with TRBD2. The CDR3 is 14 amino acids. V was pared by 6 bases and J by 3 bases, with 3 bases of the junction left unmatched. The CDR3 protein is CASRPTSGSYEQYF. CDR3 coding DNA: TGTGCCAGCAGACCGACTAGCGGGAGCTACGAGCAGTACTTC.

The chain is built from TRBV18 and TRBJ2-1; the match to TRBD2 covers 9 bases. CDR3 size: 15 residues. Germline V gene lookup returns CDR1 KGHSH and CDR2 LQKENI. Losses at the gene ends were 1 base for V and 7 bases for J; bases not matched to a gene: 5. DNA for the CDR3: TGTGCCAGCTCACCACTAGCGGGAGTCAGGAATGAGCAGTTCTTC. This gives the protein CASSPLAGVRNEQFF.

This clonotype appeared a few times. V is TRBV20-1 and J is TRBJ2-6; unclear D gene. Per the germline V gene, CDR1 is DFQATT and CDR2 is SNEGSKA (reference sequence). The V end was cut by 1 base, the J end by 0 bases, with 10 bases between. The CDR3 contains 16 residues. The CDR3 sequence is CSARGGADSGANVLTF. The CDR3 DNA reads TGCAGTGCTAGAGGGGGTGCGGACTCTGGGGCCAACGTCCTGACTTTC.

This clonotype was seen many times. This rearrangement joins TRBV7-9 to TRBJ2-7, with D unclear. Germline V gene lookup returns CDR1 SEHNR and CDR2 FQNEAQ (reference sequence). The CDR3 consists of 12 residues. Between the trimmed V and J ends, which lost 6 bases and 7 bases, there was a span of 13 bases. CDR3 loop: CASSYRAVEQYF. CDR3 in DNA: TGTGCCAGCAGTTACCGGGCCGTTGAGCAGTACTTC. Full variable domain (missing parts from reference TRBV7-9 and TRBJ2-7): DTGVSQNPRHKITKRGQNVTFRCDPISEHNRLYWYRQTLGQGPEFLTYFQNEAQLEKSRLLSDRFSAERPKGSFSTLEIQRTEQGDSAMYLCASSYRAVEQYFGPGTRLTVT.

The V gene is TRBV6-5, the J gene TRBJ1-6; 11 nucleotides match TRBD1. Trimming took 2 bases from V and 5 from J; bases not matched to a gene: 5. The CDR3 has 17 amino acids. CDR1 is MNHEY and CDR2 is SVGAGI in the germline V gene. CDR3 sequence: CASSYGTGGGNNSPLHF. Here the CDR3 DNA reads TGTGCCAGCAGTTACGGGACAGGGGGTGGAAATAATTCACCCCTCCACTTT.

In regard to this clonotype: Just one base apart from a much larger clone, this may be a read error. DNA of the CDR3: TGTGCCGGCAGTTATCGGACTAGCGGGAGTTTGTCCAAAAACATTCAGTACTTC. It encodes CAGSYRTSGSLSKNIQYF. The chain uses TRBV7-2 and TRBJ2-4, with 13 bases lining up with TRBD2. The CDR3 runs 18 residues. Germline values: CDR1 SGHTA, CDR2 FQGNSA.

The sample holds many counts of this clonotype. The chain employs TRBV28 and TRBJ1-5; weak D call: TRBD1 (5 bases). This CDR3 is built from 14 residues. CDR1 is MDHEN and CDR2 is SYDVKM in the germline V gene. Trimming cost V 6 bases and J 3 bases, with 12 bases left between them. The chain's CDR3 is CASSRGRINQPQHF. CDR3 nucleotides: TGTGCCAGCAGCCGGGGACGGATCAATCAGCCCCAGCATTTT.

The chain is built from TRBV3-1 and TRBJ2-2; D gene uncertain. Trimming shortened V by 6 bases and J by 5 bases, and 10 bases separated the two germline ends. Germline CDR1 and CDR2: LGHDT and YNNKEL (reference sequence). CDR3 size: 13 residues. The CDR3, as DNA: TGTGCCAGCAGGCGAACTTGGACCGGGGAGCTGTTTTTT. The encoded protein is CASRRTWTGELFF.

This clonotype has a handful of counts. The chain carries TRBV28 and TRBJ1-1, with 10 bases aligning to TRBD1. The CDR3 runs 13 residues. Germline CDR1 is MDHEN and CDR2 is SYDVKM. This chain's CDR3 is CAVDRGGNTEAFF. CDR3 bases: TGTGCGGTGGACAGGGGGGGGAACACTGAAGCTTTCTTT.

Regarding this clonotype: At one boundary the junction diverges from the germline segment, which might be a read error. This chain joins TRBV11-3 and TRBJ2-7, with D uncertain. From germline, CDR1 is SGHNT and CDR2 YENEEA. The CDR3 length is 12 residues. The CDR3 nucleotides read TGTGCCAGCAGCGAGAGCTCCTACGAGCGGTACTTC. Protein product: CASSESSYERYF.

CDR3 in amino acids: CASSEIPGAGYTF. The CDR3 nucleotides read TGTGCCAGCAGTGAGATTCCCGGGGCTGGCTACACCTTC. V is TRBV6-1 and J is TRBJ1-2; D might be TRBD1 (5 bases). The CDR3 totals 13 residues. Trimming stripped 3 bases from V and 7 bases from J, with 12 bases between. Germline CDR1 is MNHNS and CDR2 is SASEGT.

The rearrangement uses TRBV29-1 and TRBJ1-5; weak D call: TRBD1 (6 bases). The CDR3 has 13 residues. Germline CDR1 reads SQVTM; CDR2 reads ANQGSEA. V gave up 4 bases and J gave up 6 bases, with 13 bases separating them. CDR3 amino acids: CSVAGGGGQPQHF. The DNA of the CDR3 is TGCAGCGTTGCCGGGGGCGGAGGTCAGCCCCAGCATTTT. The full variable domain, rest sourced from reference TRBV29-1 and TRBJ1-5, is SAVISQKPSRDICQRGTSLTIQCQVDSQVTMMFWYRQQPGQSLTLIATANQGSEATYESGFVIDKFPISRPNLTFSTLTVSNMSPEDSSIYLCSVAGGGGQPQHFGDGTRLSIL.

The chain employs TRBV7-6 and TRBJ2-2; 9 bases agree with TRBD2. Looked up from germline, CDR1 is SGHVS and CDR2 is FNYEAQ. This CDR3 contains 16 residues. The trim removed 5 bases at V and 7 bases at J, leaving 11 bases unmatched. The DNA of the CDR3 is TGTGCCAGCAGCACTCAGCGGGAGGTTGGGAGCGGGGAGCTGTTTTTT. Protein: CASSTQREVGSGELFF.

V usage is TRBV6-1 and J usage is TRBJ1-1; 7 bases match TRBD1. The V gene end was trimmed by 6 bases and the J gene end by 1 base; junction bases not matched to a gene: 5. Germline values: CDR1 MNHNS, CDR2 SASEGT. The CDR3 consists of 14 residues. The CDR3 DNA follows: TGTGCCAGCAGGTTCGCAGGGGGGAACACTGAAGCTTTCTTT. Its protein is CASRFAGGNTEAFF.

The chain couples TRBV6-1 to TRBJ1-1, with D tentatively TRBD1 (6 bases). Per germline, CDR1 MNHNS and CDR2 SASEGT. The V end was cut by 7 bases, the J end by 6 bases, with 18 bases between. CDR3 size: 14 residues. CDR3 in amino acids: CASKLTDRGAEAFF. The DNA for the CDR3 is TGTGCCAGCAAATTAACGGACAGAGGGGCTGAAGCTTTCTTT.

This clonotype was recorded many times. This chain connects TRBV12-3 or TRBV12-4 to TRBJ2-5; D unclear. Trimming removed 1 base from V and 5 bases from J, with 8 bases in between. The CDR3 length is 13 residues. As DNA, the CDR3 is TGTGCCAGCAGTTTAGGGGAACGGGAGACCCAGTACTTC. As protein: CASSLGERETQYF.

This clonotype was seen repeatedly, ten times or more. In DNA, the CDR3 is TGTGCCAGCAGCCAAGGTCTGCTAGCGGGCACCGGGGAGCTGTTTTTT. It codes for CASSQGLLAGTGELFF. The genes are TRBV3-1 and TRBJ2-2, with TRBD2 identical over 8 bases. V lost 1 base to trimming and J lost 4 bases; unmatched junction nucleotides: 5. The CDR3 sequence is 16 residues long. CDR1 is LGHDT and CDR2 is YNNKEL in the germline V gene (reference sequence).

This CDR3 is CSASLGGPYEQYF. The CDR3 coding sequence is TGCAGTGCTAGCCTCGGGGGACCCTACGAGCAGTACTTC. The V gene is TRBV20-1, the J gene TRBJ2-7, with TRBD2 as a possible D gene (6 bases). From germline, CDR1 is DFQATT and CDR2 SNEGSKA (reference sequence). The CDR3 has 13 residues. Trimming cost V 3 bases and J 2 bases, with 11 bases left between them.

Concerning this clonotype itself: A much larger clone is a single base away; this may be a read error. J is TRBJ1-1 and V is TRBV5-1, with unresolved D. The CDR3 is 15 residues long. Trimming pared 5 bases from V and 3 bases from J, leaving 17 bases between. The germline CDR1 and CDR2 sequences are SGHRS and YFSETQ. CDR3 region: CASRRREEWHTEAFF. The DNA of the CDR3 is TGCGCCAGCAGAAGGCGGGAGGAATGGCACACTGAAGCTTTCTTT.

This clonotype was seen repeatedly, ten times or more. CDR3 nucleotides: TGTGCCAGCAGCTCACGGGGTCTGGAGACCCAGTACTTC. Amino acid sequence: CASSSRGLETQYF. This sequence joins TRBV7-9 and TRBJ2-5; weak D call: TRBD2 (5 bases). The CDR3 totals 13 residues. Trimming pared 4 bases from V and 5 bases from J, leaving 11 bases between. Germline lookup yields CDR1 SEHNR and CDR2 FQNEAQ (reference sequence).

The V call is TRBV18, the J call TRBJ2-1; D might be TRBD2 (6 bases). Germline V gives CDR1 KGHSH, CDR2 LQKENI. The CDR3 is 14 amino acids. V lost 4 bases, J lost 2 bases, and 9 bases lay in between. CDR3 loop: CASSRLATYNEQFF. The CDR3 DNA reads as TGTGCCAGCTCACGGCTAGCGACCTACAATGAGCAGTTCTTC. The full variable domain, completed using reference TRBV18 and TRBJ2-1, is NAGVMQNPRHLVRRRGQEARLRCSPMKGHSHVYWYRQLPEEGLKFMVYLQKENIIDESGMPKERFSAEFPKEGPSILRIQQVVRGDSAAYFCASSRLATYNEQFFGPGTRLTVL.

The chain combines TRBV7-9 with TRBJ1-1; a possible D gene is TRBD1 (6 bases). V was clipped by 5 bases and J by 4 bases, with 17 bases between them. This CDR3 comprises 15 residues. Germline V lookup: CDR1 SEHNR, CDR2 FQNEAQ (reference sequence). CDR3 DNA: TGTGCCAGCAGCCCCACCGGGGGCCGGGGCACTGAAGCTTTCTTT. Translation: CASSPTGGRGTEAFF.

V is TRBV6-1 and J is TRBJ1-2; D remains ambiguous. Germline-derived CDR1 and CDR2 are MNHNS and SASEGT. V dropped 4 bases and J dropped 4 bases, with 13 bases sitting between them. The CDR3 spans 14 residues. CDR3: CASSGVQTSYGYTF. The CDR3 region has the DNA TGTGCCAGCAGTGGGGTCCAAACTAGCTATGGCTACACCTTC.